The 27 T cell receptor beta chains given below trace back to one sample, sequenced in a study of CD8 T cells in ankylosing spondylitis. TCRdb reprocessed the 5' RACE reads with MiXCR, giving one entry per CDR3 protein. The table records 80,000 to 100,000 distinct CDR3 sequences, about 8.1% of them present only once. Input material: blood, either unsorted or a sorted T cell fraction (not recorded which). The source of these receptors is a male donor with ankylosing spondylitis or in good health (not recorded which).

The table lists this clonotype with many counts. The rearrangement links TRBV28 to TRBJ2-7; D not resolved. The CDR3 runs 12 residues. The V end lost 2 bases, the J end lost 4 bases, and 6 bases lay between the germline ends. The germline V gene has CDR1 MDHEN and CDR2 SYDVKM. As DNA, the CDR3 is TGTGCCAGCAGTTTAGGGAATTACGAGCAGTACTTC. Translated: CASSLGNYEQYF.

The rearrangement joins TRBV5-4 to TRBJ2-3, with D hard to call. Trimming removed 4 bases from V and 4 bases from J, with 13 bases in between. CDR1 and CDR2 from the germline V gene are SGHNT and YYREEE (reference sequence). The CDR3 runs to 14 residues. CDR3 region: CASSRNRVPDTQYF. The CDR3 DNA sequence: TGTGCCAGCAGCAGGAATAGGGTCCCAGATACGCAGTATTTT.

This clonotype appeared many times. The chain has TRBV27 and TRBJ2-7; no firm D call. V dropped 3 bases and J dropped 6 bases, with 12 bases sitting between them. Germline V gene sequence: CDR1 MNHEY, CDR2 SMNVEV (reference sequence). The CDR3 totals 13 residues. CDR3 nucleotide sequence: TGTGCCAGCAGTTTCGGCCAGAACTCCGAGCAGTACTTC. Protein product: CASSFGQNSEQYF.

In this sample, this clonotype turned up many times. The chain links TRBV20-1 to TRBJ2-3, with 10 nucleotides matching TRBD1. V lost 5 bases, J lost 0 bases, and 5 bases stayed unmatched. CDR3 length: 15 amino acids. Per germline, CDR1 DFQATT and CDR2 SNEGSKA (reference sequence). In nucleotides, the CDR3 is TGCAGTGCTGGGAGGACAGGGGGGAGCACAGATACGCAGTATTTT. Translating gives CSAGRTGGSTDTQYF.

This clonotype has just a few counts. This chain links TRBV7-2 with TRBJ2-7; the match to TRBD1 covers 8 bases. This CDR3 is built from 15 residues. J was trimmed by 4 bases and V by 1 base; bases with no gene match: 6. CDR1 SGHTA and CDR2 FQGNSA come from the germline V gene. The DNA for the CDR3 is TGTGCCAGCAGCTTAGTGACAGGGGCGGAATACGAGCAGTACTTC. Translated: CASSLVTGAEYEQYF.

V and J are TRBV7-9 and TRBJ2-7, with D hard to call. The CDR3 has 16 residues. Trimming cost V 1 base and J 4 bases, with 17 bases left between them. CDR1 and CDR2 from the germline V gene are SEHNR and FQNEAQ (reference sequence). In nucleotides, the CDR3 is TGTGCCAGCAGCTTAGGAGGCGGCCTAGTGAGGTACGAGCAGTACTTC. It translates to CASSLGGGLVRYEQYF.

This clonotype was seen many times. The CDR3 region has the DNA TGTGCCAGCAGCTTGGGGTGGGCAGCAGATACGCAGTATTTT. This encodes CASSLGWAADTQYF. V usage is TRBV5-5 and J usage is TRBJ2-3; unclear D gene. Germline values: CDR1 SGHKS, CDR2 YYEKEE (reference sequence). Deletions cut 0 bases from V and 4 bases from J, with 9 bases between. CDR3 length: 14 amino acids.

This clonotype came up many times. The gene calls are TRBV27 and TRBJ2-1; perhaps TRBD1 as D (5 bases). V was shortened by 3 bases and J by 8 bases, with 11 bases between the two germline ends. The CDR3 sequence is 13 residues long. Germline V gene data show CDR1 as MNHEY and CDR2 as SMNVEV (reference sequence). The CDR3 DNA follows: TGTGCCAGCAGTTTGTTCAGGACATATGAGCAGTTCTTC. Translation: CASSLFRTYEQFF.

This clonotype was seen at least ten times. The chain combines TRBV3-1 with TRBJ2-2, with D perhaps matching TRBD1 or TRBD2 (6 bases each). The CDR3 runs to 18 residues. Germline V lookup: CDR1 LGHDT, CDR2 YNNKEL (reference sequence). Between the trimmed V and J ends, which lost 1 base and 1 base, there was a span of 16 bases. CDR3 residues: CASSQGGWGAQNTGELFF. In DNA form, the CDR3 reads TGTGCCAGCAGCCAAGGAGGGTGGGGGGCGCAGAACACCGGGGAGCTGTTTTTT.

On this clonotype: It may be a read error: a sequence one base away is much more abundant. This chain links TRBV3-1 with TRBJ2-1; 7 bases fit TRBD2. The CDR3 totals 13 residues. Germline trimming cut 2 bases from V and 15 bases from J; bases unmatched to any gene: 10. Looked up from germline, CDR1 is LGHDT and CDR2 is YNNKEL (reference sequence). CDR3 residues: CASSQISGGLLFF. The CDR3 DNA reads TGTGCCAGCAGCCAAATTTCGGGGGGACTTCTGTTCTTC.

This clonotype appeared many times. The CDR3: CASSHGENTEAFF. In DNA, the CDR3 is TGTGCCAGCAGCCATGGGGAGAACACTGAAGCTTTCTTT. The gene calls are TRBV3-1 and TRBJ1-1; no reliable D call. V lost 3 bases to trimming and J lost 1 base, with 6 bases between them. This CDR3 is built from 13 residues. The V gene's germline CDR1 is LGHDT and CDR2 YNNKEL (reference sequence).

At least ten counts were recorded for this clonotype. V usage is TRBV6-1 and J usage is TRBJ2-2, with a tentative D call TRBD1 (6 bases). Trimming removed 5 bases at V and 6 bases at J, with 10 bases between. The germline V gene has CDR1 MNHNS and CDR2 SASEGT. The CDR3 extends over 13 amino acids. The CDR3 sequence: CASSRTGPGELFF. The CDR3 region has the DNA TGTGCCAGCAGTCGAACAGGGCCCGGGGAGCTGTTTTTT.

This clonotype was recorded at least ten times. CDR3 DNA sequence: TGCAGGACAGACAGGGCGGTGTACGAGCAGTACTTC. This translates into CRTDRAVYEQYF. V is TRBV20-1 and J is TRBJ2-7; 7 bases align to TRBD1. The CDR3 spans 12 residues. Germline lookup yields CDR1 DFQATT and CDR2 SNEGSKA (reference sequence).

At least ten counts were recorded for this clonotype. The CDR3 region is CASSQVPSSQETQYF. The DNA for the CDR3 is TGTGCCAGCAGCCAAGTACCCTCTAGCCAAGAGACCCAGTACTTC. The chain couples TRBV4-2 to TRBJ2-5, with no clear D. There are 15 residues in the CDR3. From germline, CDR1 is LGHNA and CDR2 YNFKEQ. V dropped 1 base and J dropped 1 base, with 10 bases sitting between them.

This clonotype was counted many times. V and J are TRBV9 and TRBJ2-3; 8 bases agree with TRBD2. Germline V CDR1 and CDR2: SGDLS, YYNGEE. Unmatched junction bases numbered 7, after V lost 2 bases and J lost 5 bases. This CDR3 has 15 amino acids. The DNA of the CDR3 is TGTGCCAGCAGCGTCCAACTAGCGGCCCGAGATACGCAGTATTTT. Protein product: CASSVQLAARDTQYF. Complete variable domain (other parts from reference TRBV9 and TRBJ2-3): DSGVTQTPKHLITATGQRVTLRCSPRSGDLSVYWYQQSLDQGLQFLIQYYNGEERAKGNILERFSAQQFPDLHSELNLSSLELGDSALYFCASSVQLAARDTQYFGPGTRLTVL.

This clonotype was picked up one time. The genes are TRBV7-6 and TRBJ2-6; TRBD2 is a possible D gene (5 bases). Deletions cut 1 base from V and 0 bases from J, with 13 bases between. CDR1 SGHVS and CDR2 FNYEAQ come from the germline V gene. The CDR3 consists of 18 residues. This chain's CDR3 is CASSLVRGSSSGANVLTF. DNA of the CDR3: TGTGCCAGCAGCTTAGTGCGCGGGTCTTCCTCTGGGGCCAACGTCCTGACTTTC.

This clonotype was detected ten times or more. CDR3 sequence: CASSEGQQYSPLHF. CDR3 bases: TGCGCCAGCAGCGAGGGACAGCAGTATTCACCCCTCCACTTT. The chain is built from TRBV5-1 and TRBJ1-6; 7 bases are a match to TRBD1. V shed 4 bases and J 8 bases; nucleotides not matched to a gene: 6. CDR3 size: 14 residues. Germline assignment: CDR1 SGHRS and CDR2 YFSETQ. Full variable domain (rest looked up from reference TRBV5-1 and TRBJ1-6): KAGVTQTPRYLIKTRGQQVTLSCSPISGHRSVSWYQQTPGQGLQFLFEYFSETQRNKGNFPGRFSGRQFSNSRSEMNVSTLELGDSALYLCASSEGQQYSPLHFGNGTRLTVT.

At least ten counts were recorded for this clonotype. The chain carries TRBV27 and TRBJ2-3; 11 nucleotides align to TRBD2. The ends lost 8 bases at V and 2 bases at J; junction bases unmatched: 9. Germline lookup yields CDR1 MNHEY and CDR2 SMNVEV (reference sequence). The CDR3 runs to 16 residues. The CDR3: CASRMGLAALTDTQYF. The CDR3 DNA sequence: TGTGCCAGCCGTATGGGACTAGCGGCGCTCACAGATACGCAGTATTTT.

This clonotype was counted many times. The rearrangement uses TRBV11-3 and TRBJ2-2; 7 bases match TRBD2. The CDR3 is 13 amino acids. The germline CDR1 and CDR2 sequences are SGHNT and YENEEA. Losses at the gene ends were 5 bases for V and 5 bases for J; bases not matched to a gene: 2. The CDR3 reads CASSLLATGELFF. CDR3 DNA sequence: TGTGCCAGCAGCCTACTAGCGACCGGGGAGCTGTTTTTT.

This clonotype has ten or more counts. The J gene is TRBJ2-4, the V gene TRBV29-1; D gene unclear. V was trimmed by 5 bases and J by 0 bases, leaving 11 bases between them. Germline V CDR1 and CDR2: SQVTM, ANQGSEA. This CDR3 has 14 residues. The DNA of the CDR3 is TGCAGCGTTCCCGGTACTTTAGCCAAAAACATTCAGTACTTC. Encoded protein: CSVPGTLAKNIQYF. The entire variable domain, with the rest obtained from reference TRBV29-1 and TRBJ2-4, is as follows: SAVISQKPSRDICQRGTSLTIQCQVDSQVTMMFWYRQQPGQSLTLIATANQGSEATYESGFVIDKFPISRPNLTFSTLTVSNMSPEDSSIYLCSVPGTLAKNIQYFGAGTRLSVL.

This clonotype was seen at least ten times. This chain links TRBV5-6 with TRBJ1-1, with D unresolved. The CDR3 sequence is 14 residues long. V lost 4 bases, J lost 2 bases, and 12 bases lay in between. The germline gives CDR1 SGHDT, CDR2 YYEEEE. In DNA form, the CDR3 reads TGTGCCAGCAGCCTACTGGGCCCTAACACTGAAGCTTTCTTT. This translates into CASSLLGPNTEAFF. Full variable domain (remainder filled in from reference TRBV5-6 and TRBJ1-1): DAGVTQSPTHLIKTRGQQVTLRCSPKSGHDTVSWYQQALGQGPQFIFQYYEEEERQRGNFPDRFSGHQFPNYSSELNVNALLLGDSALYLCASSLLGPNTEAFFGQGTRLTVV.

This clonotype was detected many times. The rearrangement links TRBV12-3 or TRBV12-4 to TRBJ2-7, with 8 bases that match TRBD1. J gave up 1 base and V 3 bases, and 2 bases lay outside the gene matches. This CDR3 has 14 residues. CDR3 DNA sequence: TGTGCCAGCAGTTTGGACAGGGCGTCCTACGAGCAGTACTTC. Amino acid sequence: CASSLDRASYEQYF.

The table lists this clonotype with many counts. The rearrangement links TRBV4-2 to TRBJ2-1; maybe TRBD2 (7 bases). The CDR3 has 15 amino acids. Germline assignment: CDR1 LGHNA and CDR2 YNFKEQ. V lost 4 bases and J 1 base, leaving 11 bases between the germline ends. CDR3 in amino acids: CASSPRGRSYNEQFF. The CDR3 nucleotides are TGTGCCAGCAGCCCGCGGGGGCGGTCCTACAATGAGCAGTTCTTC.

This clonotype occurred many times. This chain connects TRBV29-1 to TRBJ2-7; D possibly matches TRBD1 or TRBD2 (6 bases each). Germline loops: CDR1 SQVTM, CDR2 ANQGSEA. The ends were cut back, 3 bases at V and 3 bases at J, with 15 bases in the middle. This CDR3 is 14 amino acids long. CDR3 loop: CSVEGGESLYEQYF. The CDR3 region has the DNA TGCAGCGTTGAGGGGGGCGAGTCACTCTACGAGCAGTACTTC.

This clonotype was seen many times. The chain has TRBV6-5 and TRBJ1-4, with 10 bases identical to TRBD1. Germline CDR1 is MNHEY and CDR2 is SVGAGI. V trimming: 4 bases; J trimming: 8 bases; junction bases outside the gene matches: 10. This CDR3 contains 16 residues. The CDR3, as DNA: TGTGCCAGCAGTTGGTCCCTTGGACAGGGGGGGGAAAAACTGTTTTTT. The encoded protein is CASSWSLGQGGEKLFF.

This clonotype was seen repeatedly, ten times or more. DNA for the CDR3: TGTGCCAGCTGTCAGACCGACGAGCAGTACTTC. Its protein product is CASCQTDEQYF. This sequence joins TRBV6-2 or TRBV6-3 and TRBJ2-7; D is unclear. Germline CDR1 reads MNHEY; CDR2 reads SVGEGT. The V gene lost 8 bases and the J gene lost 5 bases, with 10 bases spanning the gap. CDR3 size: 11 residues.

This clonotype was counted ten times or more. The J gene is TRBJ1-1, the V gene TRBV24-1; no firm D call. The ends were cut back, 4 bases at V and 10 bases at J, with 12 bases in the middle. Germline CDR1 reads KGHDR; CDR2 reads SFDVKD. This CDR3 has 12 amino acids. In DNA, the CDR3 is TGTGCCACCAGTGAAGGTAAACTTCCAGCTTTCTTT. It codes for CATSEGKLPAFF.